The clone carrying this TCR beta chain was counted once. It was with random hexamers that about 0.45 to 1 ug RNA was reverse transcribed. The authors amplified TCR beta CDR3 across 54 Vbeta and 13 Jbeta using immunoSEQ multiplex PCR. TCRdb reanalysed the immunoSEQ multiplex PCR reads using MiXCR and keeps one entry per CDR3 protein. This sample has 80,000 or so distinct CDR3 sequences; approximately 94% occur once, and the top ten carry around 0.57%. The sample originates from a study of CD8 T cells in Susac syndrome. At the level of the study: Roughly 6 sequenced Susac syndrome patients had clinically active disease, while roughly 8 were in remission.

The CDR3 loop spans 15 amino acids. Trimming removed 4 bases from V and 3 bases from J, with 15 bases in between. The specimen sequenced was CD4+ T cells from PBMCs. This chain joins TRBV12-3 or TRBV12-4 and TRBJ2-5; a weak D match, TRBD2 (5 bases). The source of this sequence is a human donor with Susac syndrome. The CDR3 protein is CASSWTLRTKETQYF. CDR3 sequence (DNA): TGTGCCAGCAGTTGGACTCTACGCACAAAAGAGACCCAGTACTTC.